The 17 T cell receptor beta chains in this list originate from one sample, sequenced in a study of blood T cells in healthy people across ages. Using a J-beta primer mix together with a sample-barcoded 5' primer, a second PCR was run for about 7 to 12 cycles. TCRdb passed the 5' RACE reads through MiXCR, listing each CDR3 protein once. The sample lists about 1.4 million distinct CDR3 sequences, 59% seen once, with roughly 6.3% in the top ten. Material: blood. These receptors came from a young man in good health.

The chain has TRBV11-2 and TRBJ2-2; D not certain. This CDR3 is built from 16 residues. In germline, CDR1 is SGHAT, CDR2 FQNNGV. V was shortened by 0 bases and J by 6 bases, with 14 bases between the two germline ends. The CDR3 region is CASSLDSTPTPGELFF. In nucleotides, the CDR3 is TGTGCCAGCAGCTTAGATTCGACCCCCACACCCGGGGAGCTGTTTTTT. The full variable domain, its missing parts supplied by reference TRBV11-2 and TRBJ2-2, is EAGVAQSPRYKIIEKRQSVAFWCNPISGHATLYWYQQILGQGPKLLIQFQNNGVVDDSQLPKDRFSAERLKGVDSTLKIQPAKLEDSAVYLCASSLDSTPTPGELFFGEGSRLTVL.

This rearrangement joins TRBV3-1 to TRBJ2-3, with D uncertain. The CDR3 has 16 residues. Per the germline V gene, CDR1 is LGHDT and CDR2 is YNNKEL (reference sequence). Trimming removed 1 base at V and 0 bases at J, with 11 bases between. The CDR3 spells CASSQGMRLSTDTQYF. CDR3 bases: TGTGCCAGCAGCCAAGGGATGCGCCTTAGCACAGATACGCAGTATTTT.

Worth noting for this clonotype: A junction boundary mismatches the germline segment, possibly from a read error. CDR3 region: CSSSFRPRTDTQYF. In nucleotides, the CDR3 is TGTTCCAGCAGCTTTAGGCCCCGCACAGATACGCAGTATTTT. This chain uses TRBV7-2 with TRBJ2-3; D unresolved. Germline values: CDR1 SGHTA, CDR2 FQGNSA. This CDR3 has 14 amino acids.

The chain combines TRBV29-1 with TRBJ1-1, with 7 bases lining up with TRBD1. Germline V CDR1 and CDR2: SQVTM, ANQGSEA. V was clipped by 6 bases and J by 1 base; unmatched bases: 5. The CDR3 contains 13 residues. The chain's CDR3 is CSVTRDRNTEAFF. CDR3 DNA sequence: TGCAGCGTAACCCGGGACAGGAACACTGAAGCTTTCTTT.

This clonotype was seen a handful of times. The CDR3 reads CSVMAGQGVETQYF. The CDR3 bases are TGCAGCGTTATGGCGGGACAGGGAGTAGAGACCCAGTACTTC. J is TRBJ2-7 and V is TRBV29-1; TRBD1 matches at 9 bases. The J call is in doubt because the DNA end fits TRBJ2-5 better. This CDR3 comprises 14 residues. The V gene's germline CDR1 is SQVTM and CDR2 ANQGSEA.

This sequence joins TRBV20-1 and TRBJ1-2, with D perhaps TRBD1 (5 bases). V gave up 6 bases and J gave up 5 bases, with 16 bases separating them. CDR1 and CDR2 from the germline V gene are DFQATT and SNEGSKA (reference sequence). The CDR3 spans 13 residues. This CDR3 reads CSALRDLSYGYTF. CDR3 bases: TGCAGTGCCCTCAGGGATCTCAGTTATGGCTACACCTTC.

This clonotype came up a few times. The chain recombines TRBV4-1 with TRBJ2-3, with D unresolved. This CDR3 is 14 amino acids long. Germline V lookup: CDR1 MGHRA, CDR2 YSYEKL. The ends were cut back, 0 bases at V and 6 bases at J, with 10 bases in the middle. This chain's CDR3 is CASSQDWARDTQYF. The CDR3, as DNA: TGCGCCAGCAGCCAAGATTGGGCCAGGGATACGCAGTATTTT.

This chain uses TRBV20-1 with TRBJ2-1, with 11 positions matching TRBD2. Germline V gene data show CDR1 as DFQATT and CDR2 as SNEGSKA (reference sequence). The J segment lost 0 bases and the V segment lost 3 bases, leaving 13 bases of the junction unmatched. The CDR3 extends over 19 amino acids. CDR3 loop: CSARATGLAVLSSYNEQFF. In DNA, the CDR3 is TGCAGTGCTAGGGCAACGGGACTAGCGGTTCTAAGCTCCTACAATGAGCAGTTCTTC.

For the CDR3, the DNA is TGTGCCAGCACTGCCAGTTTTAATGAAAAACTGTTTTTT. Protein product: CASTASFNEKLFF. V gene TRBV6-5 combines with J gene TRBJ1-4; D uncertain. The CDR3 extends over 13 amino acids. CDR1 and CDR2 (germline): MNHEY, SVGAGI. V was cut by 7 bases and J by 4 bases, with 10 bases left in between.

The CDR3 is CASSCPGLYGYTF. The CDR3 nucleotides read TGTGCCAGCAGTTGTCCAGGCCTGTATGGCTACACCTTC. The chain uses TRBV12-3 or TRBV12-4 and TRBJ1-2; D remains ambiguous. The V gene lost 4 bases and the J gene lost 5 bases, with 11 bases spanning the gap. The CDR3 is 13 residues long.

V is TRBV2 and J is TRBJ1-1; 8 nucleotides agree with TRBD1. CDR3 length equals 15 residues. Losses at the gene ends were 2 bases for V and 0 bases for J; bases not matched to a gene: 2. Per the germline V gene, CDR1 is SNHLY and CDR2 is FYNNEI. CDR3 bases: TGTGCCAGCAGTGAACGGACAGGGATGAACACTGAAGCTTTCTTT. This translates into CASSERTGMNTEAFF.

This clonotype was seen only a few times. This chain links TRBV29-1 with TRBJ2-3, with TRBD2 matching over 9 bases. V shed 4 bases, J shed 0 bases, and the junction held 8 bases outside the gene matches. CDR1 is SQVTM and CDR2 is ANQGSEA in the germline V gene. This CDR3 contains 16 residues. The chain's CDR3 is CSVGGASGESTDTQYF. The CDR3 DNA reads TGCAGCGTTGGAGGGGCTAGCGGGGAAAGCACAGATACGCAGTATTTT.

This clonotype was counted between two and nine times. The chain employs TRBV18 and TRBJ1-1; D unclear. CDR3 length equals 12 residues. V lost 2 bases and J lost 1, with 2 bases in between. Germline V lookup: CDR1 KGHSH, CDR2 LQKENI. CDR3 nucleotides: TGTGCCAGCTCACCAGCGAACACTGAAGCTTTCTTT. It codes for CASSPANTEAFF.

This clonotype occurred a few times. The CDR3 DNA reads as TGCGCCAGCAGGACTGAGCCCCTCCCAACCTACGAGCAGTACTTC. It translates to CASRTEPLPTYEQYF. This chain joins TRBV5-1 and TRBJ2-4; D uncertain. The DNA end is more similar to TRBJ2-7, so the J call may be wrong. The CDR3 runs 15 residues. CDR1 is SGHRS, CDR2 YFSETQ, per germline.

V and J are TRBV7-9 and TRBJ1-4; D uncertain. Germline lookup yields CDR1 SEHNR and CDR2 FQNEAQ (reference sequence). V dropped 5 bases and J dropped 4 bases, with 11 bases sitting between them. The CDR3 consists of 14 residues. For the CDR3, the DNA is TGTGCCAGCAGCCCACCAGGACTTAATGAAAAACTGTTTTTT. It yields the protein CASSPPGLNEKLFF.

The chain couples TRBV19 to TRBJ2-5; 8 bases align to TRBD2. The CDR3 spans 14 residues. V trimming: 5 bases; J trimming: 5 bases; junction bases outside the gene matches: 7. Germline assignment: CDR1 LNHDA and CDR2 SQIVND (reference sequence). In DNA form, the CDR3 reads TGTGCCAGTAGTGTCAGCGGGAGAGGGGAGACCCAGTACTTC. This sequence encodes CASSVSGRGETQYF.

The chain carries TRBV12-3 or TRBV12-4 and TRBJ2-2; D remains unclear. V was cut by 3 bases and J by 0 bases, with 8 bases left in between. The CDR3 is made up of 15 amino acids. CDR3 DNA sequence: TGTGCCAGCAGTTTGTCAGCCACGAACACCGGGGAGCTGTTTTTT. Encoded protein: CASSLSATNTGELFF.